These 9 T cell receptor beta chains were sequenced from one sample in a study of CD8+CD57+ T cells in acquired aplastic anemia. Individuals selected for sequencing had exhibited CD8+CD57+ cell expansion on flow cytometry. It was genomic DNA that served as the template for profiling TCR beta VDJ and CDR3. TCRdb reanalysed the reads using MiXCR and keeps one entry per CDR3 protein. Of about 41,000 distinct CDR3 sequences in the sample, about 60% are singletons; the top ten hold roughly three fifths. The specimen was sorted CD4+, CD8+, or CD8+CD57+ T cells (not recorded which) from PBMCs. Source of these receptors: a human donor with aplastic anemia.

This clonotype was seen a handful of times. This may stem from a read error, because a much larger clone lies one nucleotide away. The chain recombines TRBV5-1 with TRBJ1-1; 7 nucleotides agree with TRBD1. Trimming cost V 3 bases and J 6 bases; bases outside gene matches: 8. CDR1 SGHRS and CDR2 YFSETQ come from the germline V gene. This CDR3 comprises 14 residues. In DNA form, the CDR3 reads TGCGCCAGCAGCTCGGGACAGCATGTCGCTGAAGCTTTCTTT. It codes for CASSSGQHVAEAFF.

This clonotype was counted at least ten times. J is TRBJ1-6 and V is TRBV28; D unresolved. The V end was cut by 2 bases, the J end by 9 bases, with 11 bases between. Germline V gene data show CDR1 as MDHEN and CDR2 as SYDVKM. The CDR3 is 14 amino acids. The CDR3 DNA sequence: TGTGCCAGCAGTTTACCCGGGGTAGGTTCACCCCTCCACTTT. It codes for CASSLPGVGSPLHF.

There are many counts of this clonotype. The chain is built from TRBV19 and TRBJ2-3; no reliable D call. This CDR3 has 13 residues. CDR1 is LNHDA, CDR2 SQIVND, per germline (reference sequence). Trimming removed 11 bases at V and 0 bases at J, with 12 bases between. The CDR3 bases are TGTGCCCCCTACGGTCAGAGCACAGATACGCAGTATTTT. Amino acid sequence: CAPYGQSTDTQYF.

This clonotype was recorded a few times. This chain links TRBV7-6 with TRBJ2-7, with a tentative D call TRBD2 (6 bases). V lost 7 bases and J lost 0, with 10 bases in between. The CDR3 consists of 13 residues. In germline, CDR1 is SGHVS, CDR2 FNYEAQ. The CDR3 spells CASTAGPSYEQYF. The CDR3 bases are TGTGCCAGCACGGCGGGGCCCTCCTACGAGCAGTACTTC.

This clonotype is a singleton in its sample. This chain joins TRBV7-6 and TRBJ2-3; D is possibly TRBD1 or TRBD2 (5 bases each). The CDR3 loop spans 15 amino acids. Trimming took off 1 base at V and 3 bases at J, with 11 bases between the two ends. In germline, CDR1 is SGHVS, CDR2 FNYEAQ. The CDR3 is CASSLVGAPTDTQYF. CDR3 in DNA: TGTGCCAGCAGCTTAGTCGGGGCCCCAACAGATACGCAGTATTTT.

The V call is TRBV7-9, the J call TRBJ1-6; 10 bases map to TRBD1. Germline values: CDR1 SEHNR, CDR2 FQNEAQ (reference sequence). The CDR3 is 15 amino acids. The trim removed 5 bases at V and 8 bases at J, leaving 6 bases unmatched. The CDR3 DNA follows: TGTGCCAGCAGCACCGGGACAGGGGATCATTCACCCCTCCACTTT. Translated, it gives CASSTGTGDHSPLHF.

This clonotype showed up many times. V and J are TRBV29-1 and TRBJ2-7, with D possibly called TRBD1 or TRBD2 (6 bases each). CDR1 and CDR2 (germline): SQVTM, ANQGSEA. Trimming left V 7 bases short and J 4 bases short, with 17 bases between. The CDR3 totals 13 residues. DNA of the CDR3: TGCAGCGCTTTACAGGGCGGGGAGTACGAGCAGTACTTC. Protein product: CSALQGGEYEQYF.

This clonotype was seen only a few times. The CDR3 reads CASSGPRQGSDNQPQHF. The CDR3 region has the DNA TGTGCCAGCAGTGGGCCAAGACAGGGGTCGGACAATCAGCCCCAGCATTTT. This chain uses TRBV28 with TRBJ1-5, with TRBD1 matching over 8 bases. Germline V lookup: CDR1 MDHEN, CDR2 SYDVKM. CDR3 size: 17 residues. V gave up 5 bases and J gave up 3 bases; unmatched junction bases: 12.

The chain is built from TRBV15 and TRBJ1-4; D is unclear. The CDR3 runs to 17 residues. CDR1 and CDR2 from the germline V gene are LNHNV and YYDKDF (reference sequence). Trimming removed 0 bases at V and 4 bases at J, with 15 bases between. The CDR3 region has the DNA TGTGCCACCAGCAGAGATGCCGTTCCGAATGGTAATGAAAAACTGTTTTTT. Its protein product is CATSRDAVPNGNEKLFF.